This passage covers 27 T cell receptor beta chains from one sample sequenced in a study of blood T cells in healthy people across ages. Through a sample-barcoded 5' primer and a J-beta primer mix, a second PCR was run for about 6 to 11 cycles. TCRdb itself ran the 5' RACE reads through MiXCR, one entry per CDR3 protein. The table shows about 1.5 million distinct CDR3 sequences, with about 45% occurring only once. The sequencing input was blood. These TCRs come from a woman aged 18 to 35 in good health.

This sequence joins TRBV6-2 or TRBV6-3 and TRBJ2-3, with D perhaps matching TRBD2 (5 bases). The V gene's germline CDR1 is MNHEY and CDR2 SVGEGT. The V gene lost 2 bases and the J gene lost 1 base, with 13 bases spanning the gap. The CDR3 length is 16 residues. The CDR3 spells CASSYDSAYRTDTQYF. The DNA of the CDR3 is TGTGCCAGCAGTTACGATAGCGCCTACCGCACAGATACGCAGTATTTT.

This chain connects TRBV6-6 to TRBJ2-1; 7 bases are shared with TRBD1. The CDR3 has 16 residues. The germline V gene encodes CDR1 MNHNY and CDR2 SVGAGI (reference sequence). V shed 4 bases and J 3 bases; nucleotides not matched to a gene: 9. The CDR3 coding sequence is TGTGCCAGCAGTTCCGAGGGGGCGGGCTACTACAATGAGCAGTTCTTC. Translating gives CASSSEGAGYYNEQFF.

This rearrangement joins TRBV6-2 or TRBV6-3 to TRBJ2-5; 13 bases are a match to TRBD2. Germline V gene data show CDR1 as MNHEY and CDR2 as SVGEGT. The length of the CDR3 is 15 residues. Trimming removed 6 bases from V and 4 bases from J; junction bases left unmatched: 5. CDR3 amino acids: CASRRWTSGRETQYF. As DNA, the CDR3 is TGTGCCAGCAGGAGGTGGACTAGCGGGAGAGAGACCCAGTACTTC.

V gene TRBV7-8 combines with J gene TRBJ2-1; TRBD2 matches 9 bases. Germline CDR1 reads SGHVS; CDR2 reads FQNEAQ. The CDR3 spans 16 residues. V trimming: 5 bases; J trimming: 4 bases; junction bases outside the gene matches: 9. The CDR3 here is CASSKIAGAGYNEQFF. The CDR3 DNA reads as TGTGCCAGCAGCAAGATAGCGGGAGCAGGTTACAATGAGCAGTTCTTC.

The chain has TRBV3-1 and TRBJ1-1; D unresolved. The CDR3 has 13 amino acids. The ends were cut back, 1 base at V and 8 bases at J, with 11 bases in the middle. Germline CDR1 is LGHDT and CDR2 is YNNKEL (reference sequence). In DNA form, the CDR3 reads TGTGCCAGCAGCCAAGCATGGTATCAGGAAGCTTTCTTT. Translating it yields CASSQAWYQEAFF. Full variable domain (outside the CDR3, taken from reference TRBV3-1 and TRBJ1-1): DTAVSQTPKYLVTQMGNDKSIKCEQNLGHDTMYWYKQDSKKFLKIMFSYNNKELIINETVPNRFSPKSPDKAHLNLHINSLELGDSAVYFCASSQAWYQEAFFGQGTRLTVV.

V gene TRBV27 combines with J gene TRBJ2-7; possibly TRBD2 for D (6 bases). With 5 bases removed from V and 9 bases from J, the gap between germline ends came to 17 bases. This CDR3 is 13 amino acids long. Per germline, CDR1 MNHEY and CDR2 SMNVEV (reference sequence). As DNA, the CDR3 is TGTGCCAGCAGTCCTCGGGACTCCCGGGGGCAGTACTTC. It specifies CASSPRDSRGQYF.

This clonotype has just a few counts. The chain has TRBV20-1 and TRBJ1-2; maybe TRBD1 (5 bases). V lost 5 bases to trimming and J lost 4 bases, with 14 bases between them. The germline CDR1 and CDR2 sequences are DFQATT and SNEGSKA (reference sequence). The CDR3 runs 13 residues. Here the CDR3 reads CSAQRTGVYGYTF. The DNA of the CDR3 is TGCAGTGCTCAAAGGACGGGGGTCTATGGCTACACCTTC.

The rearrangement links TRBV28 to TRBJ2-1, with 8 bases fitting TRBD2. CDR3 length: 15 residues. Trimming cost V 7 bases and J 15 bases; bases outside gene matches: 20. Germline V gene lookup returns CDR1 MDHEN and CDR2 SYDVKM. Here the CDR3 reads CASIPNPLAGRVPFF. The CDR3 nucleotides read TGTGCCAGCATTCCCAACCCTCTAGCGGGCCGCGTACCGTTCTTC.

The V call is TRBV20-1, the J call TRBJ2-5; D call uncertain. Trimming pared 4 bases from V and 11 bases from J, leaving 14 bases between. The germline gives CDR1 DFQATT, CDR2 SNEGSKA (reference sequence). The CDR3 has 11 residues. CDR3 sequence reads: CSATSYNEQYF. CDR3 nucleotides: TGCAGTGCTACATCTTACAATGAGCAGTACTTC.

This rearrangement joins TRBV6-2 or TRBV6-3 to TRBJ2-5; D is uncertain. The germline V gene encodes CDR1 MNHEY and CDR2 SVGEGT. This CDR3 is 11 amino acids long. V was trimmed by 2 bases and J by 7 bases, leaving 5 bases between them. The CDR3 is CASSYGRTQYF. CDR3 bases: TGTGCCAGCAGTTACGGACGGACCCAGTACTTC.

This clonotype has only a few counts. The gene calls are TRBV5-5 and TRBJ2-3, with 10 bases aligning to TRBD2. The CDR3 sequence is 18 residues long. Germline V lookup: CDR1 SGHKS, CDR2 YYEKEE (reference sequence). Trimming at V came to 3 bases and at J to 0 bases, leaving 10 bases not matched to a gene. The CDR3 DNA is TGTGCCAGCAGCTACACCGGGACTAGCGTTTCTAGCACAGATACGCAGTATTTT. Amino acids: CASSYTGTSVSSTDTQYF. Full variable domain (outside the CDR3, taken from reference TRBV5-5 and TRBJ2-3): DAGVTQSPTHLIKTRGQQVTLRCSPISGHKSVSWYQQVLGQGPQFIFQYYEKEERGRGNFPDRFSARQFPNYSSELNVNALLLGDSALYLCASSYTGTSVSSTDTQYFGPGTRLTVL.

V and J are TRBV7-2 and TRBJ2-5, with D possibly being TRBD2 (5 bases). The last part of the DNA fits TRBJ2-7 better; the J call may be wrong. From germline, CDR1 is SGHTA and CDR2 FQGNSA. This CDR3 comprises 16 residues. This CDR3 reads CASSLAGAPGDYEQYF. For the CDR3, the DNA is TGTGCCAGCAGCTTAGCTGGCGCTCCCGGGGACTACGAGCAGTACTTC.

The rearrangement uses TRBV20-1 and TRBJ1-5; D is uncertain. This CDR3 has 13 amino acids. Germline values: CDR1 DFQATT, CDR2 SNEGSKA (reference sequence). Trimming shortened V by 6 bases and J by 3 bases, and 12 bases separated the two germline ends. This CDR3 is CSAIRALNQPQHF. The DNA for the CDR3 is TGCAGTGCCATTAGGGCCCTCAATCAGCCCCAGCATTTT.

V and J are TRBV6-1 and TRBJ1-5; possible D gene TRBD1, 6 bases. This CDR3 region has 15 residues. V was shortened by 1 base and J by 6 bases, with 13 bases between the two germline ends. CDR1 and CDR2 from the germline V gene are MNHNS and SASEGT. CDR3 amino acids: CASSEGEGGGQPQHF. CDR3 nucleotide sequence: TGTGCCAGCAGTGAAGGAGAAGGGGGAGGTCAGCCCCAGCATTTT.

A few counts support this clonotype. The V gene is TRBV6-5, the J gene TRBJ1-2; D remains ambiguous. Per the germline V gene, CDR1 is MNHEY and CDR2 is SVGAGI. The CDR3 is 12 residues long. The germline V and J ends were trimmed by 7 bases and 4 bases, with 10 bases remaining between them. CDR3 residues: CASNSPFYGYTF. CDR3 bases: TGTGCCAGCAACAGCCCTTTCTATGGCTACACCTTC.

This clonotype was seen a few times. V gene TRBV7-9 combines with J gene TRBJ2-5; D is undetermined. The DNA end is a closer match to TRBJ2-7, so the J assignment may be wrong. This CDR3 contains 12 residues. Germline loops: CDR1 SEHNR, CDR2 FQNEAQ (reference sequence). The CDR3 is CASSDPWGEQYF. CDR3 DNA sequence: TGTGCCAGCAGCGACCCCTGGGGCGAGCAGTACTTC.

The J gene is TRBJ2-3, the V gene TRBV20-1; unclear D gene. CDR1 and CDR2 from the germline V gene are DFQATT and SNEGSKA (reference sequence). The CDR3 consists of 11 residues. V dropped 5 bases and J dropped 6 bases, with 9 bases sitting between them. The CDR3 reads CSAVPVDTQYF. Written as DNA, the CDR3 is TGCAGTGCTGTACCTGTGGATACGCAGTATTTT.

This clonotype was seen only a few times. V gene TRBV29-1 combines with J gene TRBJ2-3; the D gene is possibly TRBD2 (5 bases). This CDR3 has 12 amino acids. Between the trimmed V and J ends, which lost 3 bases and 3 bases, there was a span of 7 bases. The germline V gene encodes CDR1 SQVTM and CDR2 ANQGSEA. CDR3 region: CSVEEDTDTQYF. CDR3 DNA: TGCAGCGTTGAGGAGGATACAGATACGCAGTATTTT.

This chain links TRBV2 with TRBJ1-3; D remains ambiguous. This CDR3 contains 16 residues. The V and J ends lost 1 base and 4 bases respectively, with 14 bases between them. Germline lookup yields CDR1 SNHLY and CDR2 FYNNEI. CDR3 protein: CASSEVKRLGGNTIYF. CDR3 nucleotide sequence: TGTGCCAGCAGTGAAGTTAAAAGATTGGGGGGAAACACCATATATTTT.

V usage is TRBV29-1 and J usage is TRBJ1-4; tentatively, D is TRBD1 (6 bases). The CDR3 totals 13 residues. Looked up from germline, CDR1 is SQVTM and CDR2 is ANQGSEA. V shed 5 bases and J shed 4 bases, with 11 bases lying between them. The CDR3: CSVLRTVNEKLFF. CDR3 nucleotide sequence: TGCAGCGTTCTTCGGACAGTTAATGAAAAACTGTTTTTT.

The rearrangement uses TRBV6-2 or TRBV6-3 and TRBJ1-5, with 8 bases aligning to TRBD1. CDR1 MNHEY and CDR2 SVGEGT come from the germline V gene. The CDR3 sequence is 16 residues long. V shed 3 bases, J shed 3 bases, and the junction held 7 bases outside the gene matches. The CDR3 spells CASSYFDRGDNQPQHF. CDR3 in DNA: TGTGCCAGCAGTTATTTCGACAGGGGAGACAATCAGCCCCAGCATTTT.

V is TRBV29-1 and J is TRBJ1-1; D is ambiguous. V shed 6 bases and J shed 1 base, with 15 bases lying between them. Germline CDR1 SQVTM, CDR2 ANQGSEA. This CDR3 contains 14 residues. The chain's CDR3 is CSVVPRFRNTEAFF. The CDR3 DNA sequence: TGCAGCGTCGTACCCCGGTTCCGGAACACTGAAGCTTTCTTT.

The chain's CDR3 is CASSLEGNFEQFF. The CDR3 DNA sequence: TGTGCCAGCAGCTTGGAGGGGAATTTTGAGCAGTTCTTC. The chain links TRBV7-6 to TRBJ2-1, with a tentative D call TRBD2 (6 bases). V shed 3 bases and J shed 9 bases, with 12 bases lying between them. Germline V gene data show CDR1 as SGHVS and CDR2 as FNYEAQ. The CDR3 totals 13 residues.

The chain uses TRBV5-1 and TRBJ2-3; 7 bases are a match to TRBD2. Trimming removed 0 bases from V and 4 bases from J; junction bases left unmatched: 5. From germline, CDR1 is SGHRS and CDR2 YFSETQ. The CDR3 has 15 amino acids. Here the CDR3 reads CASSLGSGVADTQYF. CDR3 DNA sequence: TGCGCCAGCAGCTTGGGCAGCGGGGTGGCAGATACGCAGTATTTT.

The rearrangement uses TRBV2 and TRBJ2-1, with D perhaps assigned TRBD1 or TRBD2 (5 bases each). V was shortened by 8 bases and J by 3 bases, with 14 bases between the two germline ends. The CDR3 contains 14 residues. The germline V gene has CDR1 SNHLY and CDR2 FYNNEI. CDR3 sequence: CASGGFGGYNEQFF. The DNA of the CDR3 is TGTGCCAGCGGGGGATTTGGGGGCTACAATGAGCAGTTCTTC.

The chain employs TRBV7-9 and TRBJ2-5, with 9 nucleotides matching TRBD1. The J call may not be correct, given that the DNA end is closer to TRBJ2-7. This CDR3 has 15 amino acids. CDR1 SEHNR and CDR2 FQNEAQ come from the germline V gene (reference sequence). DNA for the CDR3: TGTGCCAGCAGCTTAAGGGACAGGGCACCCTACGAGCAGTACTTC. It translates to CASSLRDRAPYEQYF.

With respect to this clonotype: One end of the junction does not line up with germline, which may come from a read error. V gene TRBV5-1 combines with J gene TRBJ2-5; 7 bases are a match to TRBD2. The CDR3 is 15 amino acids. Germline CDR1 and CDR2: SGHRS and YFSETQ. The CDR3: CASSVSGPSQETRYF. The CDR3 nucleotides are TGCGCCAGCAGCGTTAGCGGGCCTTCCCAAGAGACCCGGTACTTC.